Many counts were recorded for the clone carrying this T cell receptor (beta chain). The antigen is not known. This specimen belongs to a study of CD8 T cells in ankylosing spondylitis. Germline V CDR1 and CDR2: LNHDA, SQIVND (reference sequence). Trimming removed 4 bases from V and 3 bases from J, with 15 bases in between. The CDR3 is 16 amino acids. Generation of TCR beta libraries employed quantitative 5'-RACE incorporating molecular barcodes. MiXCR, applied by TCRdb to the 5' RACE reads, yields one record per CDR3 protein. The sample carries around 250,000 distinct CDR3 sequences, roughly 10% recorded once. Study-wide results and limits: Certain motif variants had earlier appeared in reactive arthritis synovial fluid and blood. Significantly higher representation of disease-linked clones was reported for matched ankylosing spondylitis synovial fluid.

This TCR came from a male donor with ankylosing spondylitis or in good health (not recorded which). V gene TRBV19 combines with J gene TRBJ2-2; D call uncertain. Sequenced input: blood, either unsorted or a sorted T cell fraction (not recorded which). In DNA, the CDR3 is TGTGCCAGTAGTACCTCCCTATACCGGGACACCGGGGAGCTGTTTTTT. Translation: CASSTSLYRDTGELFF.